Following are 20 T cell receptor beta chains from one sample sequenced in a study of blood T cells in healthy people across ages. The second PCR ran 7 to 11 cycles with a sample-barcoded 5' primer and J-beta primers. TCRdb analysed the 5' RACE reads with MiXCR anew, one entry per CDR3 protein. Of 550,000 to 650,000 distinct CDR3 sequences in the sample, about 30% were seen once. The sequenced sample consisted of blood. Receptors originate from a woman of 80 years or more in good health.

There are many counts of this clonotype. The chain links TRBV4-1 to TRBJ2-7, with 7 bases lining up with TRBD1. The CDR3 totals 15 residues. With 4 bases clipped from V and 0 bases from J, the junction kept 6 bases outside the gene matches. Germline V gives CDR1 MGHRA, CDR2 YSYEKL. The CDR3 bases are TGCGCCAGCAGCCCCCGGGACAGCAGCTCCTACGAGCAGTACTTC. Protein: CASSPRDSSSYEQYF.

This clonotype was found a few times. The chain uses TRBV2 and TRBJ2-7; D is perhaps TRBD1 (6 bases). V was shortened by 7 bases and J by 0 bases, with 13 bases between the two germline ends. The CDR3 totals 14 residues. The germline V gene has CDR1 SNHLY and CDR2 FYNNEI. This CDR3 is CASTAGTPSYEQYF. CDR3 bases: TGTGCCAGCACCGCCGGGACACCCTCCTACGAGCAGTACTTC.

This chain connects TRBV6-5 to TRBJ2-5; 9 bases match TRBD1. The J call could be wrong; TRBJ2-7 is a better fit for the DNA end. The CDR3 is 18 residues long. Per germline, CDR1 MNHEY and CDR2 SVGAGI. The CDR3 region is CASSHPSTPRDRAYEQYF. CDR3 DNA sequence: TGTGCCAGCAGTCACCCGTCGACGCCGCGGGACAGGGCCTACGAGCAGTACTTC.

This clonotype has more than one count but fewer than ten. CDR3 amino acids: CASTLRDSRESPLHF. The DNA for the CDR3 is TGCGCCAGCACCCTCCGGGACAGCAGGGAATCACCCCTCCACTTT. The chain is built from TRBV5-1 and TRBJ1-6, with 7 bases aligning to TRBD1. V trimming: 6 bases; J trimming: 10 bases; junction bases outside the gene matches: 13. The germline V gene encodes CDR1 SGHRS and CDR2 YFSETQ. This CDR3 spans 15 amino acids. Drawing the rest from reference TRBV5-1 and TRBJ1-6, the complete variable domain is KAGVTQTPRYLIKTRGQQVTLSCSPISGHRSVSWYQQTPGQGLQFLFEYFSETQRNKGNFPGRFSGRQFSNSRSEMNVSTLELGDSALYLCASTLRDSRESPLHFGNGTRLTVT.

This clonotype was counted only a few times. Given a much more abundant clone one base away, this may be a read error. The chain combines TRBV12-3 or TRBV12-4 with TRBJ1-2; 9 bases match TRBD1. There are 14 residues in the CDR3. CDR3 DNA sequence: TGTGCCAGCAGTTATTCCGGGACAGGGAGTGGCCACACCTTC. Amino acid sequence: CASSYSGTGSGHTF.

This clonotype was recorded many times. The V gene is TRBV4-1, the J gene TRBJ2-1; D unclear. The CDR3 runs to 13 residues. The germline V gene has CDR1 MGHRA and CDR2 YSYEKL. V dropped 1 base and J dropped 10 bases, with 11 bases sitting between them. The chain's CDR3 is CASSQVSYREQFF. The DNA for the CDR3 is TGCGCCAGCAGCCAAGTGTCGTATAGGGAGCAGTTCTTC.

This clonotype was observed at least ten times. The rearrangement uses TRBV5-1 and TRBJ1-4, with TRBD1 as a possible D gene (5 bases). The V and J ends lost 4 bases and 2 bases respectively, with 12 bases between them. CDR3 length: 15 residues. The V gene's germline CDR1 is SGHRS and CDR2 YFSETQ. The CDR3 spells CASSQGGWTNEKLFF. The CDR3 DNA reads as TGCGCCAGCAGCCAGGGTGGATGGACTAATGAAAAACTGTTTTTT.

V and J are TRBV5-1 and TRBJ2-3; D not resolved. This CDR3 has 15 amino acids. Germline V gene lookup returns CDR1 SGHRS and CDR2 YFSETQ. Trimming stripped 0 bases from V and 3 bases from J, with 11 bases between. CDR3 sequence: CASSLESTTTDTQYF. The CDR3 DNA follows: TGCGCCAGCAGCTTGGAGTCTACTACAACAGATACGCAGTATTTT. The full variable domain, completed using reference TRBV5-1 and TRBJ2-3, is KAGVTQTPRYLIKTRGQQVTLSCSPISGHRSVSWYQQTPGQGLQFLFEYFSETQRNKGNFPGRFSGRQFSNSRSEMNVSTLELGDSALYLCASSLESTTTDTQYFGPGTRLTVL.

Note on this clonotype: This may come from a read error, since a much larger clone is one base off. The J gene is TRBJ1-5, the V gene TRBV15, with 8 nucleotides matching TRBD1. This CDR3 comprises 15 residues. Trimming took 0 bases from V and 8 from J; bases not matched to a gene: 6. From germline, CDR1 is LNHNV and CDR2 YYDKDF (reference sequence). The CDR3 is CATSRDRNRGEPQHF. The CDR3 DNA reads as TGTGCCACCAGCAGAGATCGCAACAGGGGGGAGCCCCAGCATTTT. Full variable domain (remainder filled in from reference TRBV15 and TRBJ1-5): DAMVIQNPRYQVTQFGKPVTLSCSQTLNHNVMYWYQQKSSQAPKLLFHYYDKDFNNEADTPDNFQSRRPNTSFCFLDIRSPGLGDTAMYLCATSRDRNRGEPQHFGDGTRLSIL.

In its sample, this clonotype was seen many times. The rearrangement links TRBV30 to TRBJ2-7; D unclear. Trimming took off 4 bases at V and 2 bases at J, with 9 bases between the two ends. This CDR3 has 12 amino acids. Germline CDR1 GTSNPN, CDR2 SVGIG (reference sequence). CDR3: CAWNGVTYEQYF. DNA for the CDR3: TGTGCCTGGAATGGGGTAACCTACGAGCAGTACTTC. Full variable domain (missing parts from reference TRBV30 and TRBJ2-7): SQTIHQWPATLVQPVGSPLSLECTVEGTSNPNLYWYRQAAGRGLQLLFYSVGIGQISSEVPQNLSASRPQDRQFILSSKKLLLSDSGFYLCAWNGVTYEQYFGPGTRLTVT.

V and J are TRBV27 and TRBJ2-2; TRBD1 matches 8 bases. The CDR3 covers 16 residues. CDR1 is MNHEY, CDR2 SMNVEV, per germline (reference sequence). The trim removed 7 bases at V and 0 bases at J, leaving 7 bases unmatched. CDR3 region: CASIRQGPANTGELFF. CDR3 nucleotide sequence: TGTGCCAGCATTAGACAGGGGCCTGCGAACACCGGGGAGCTGTTTTTT.

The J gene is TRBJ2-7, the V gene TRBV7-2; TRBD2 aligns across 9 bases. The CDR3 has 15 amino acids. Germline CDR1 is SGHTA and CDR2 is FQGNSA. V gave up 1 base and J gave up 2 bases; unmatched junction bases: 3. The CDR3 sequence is CASSLEAGGPYEQYF. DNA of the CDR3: TGTGCCAGCAGCTTAGAGGCGGGGGGGCCCTACGAGCAGTACTTC.

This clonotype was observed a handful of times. CDR3 sequence (DNA): TGTGCCTGGAGTCCCGGGACTAGCACCTACAATGAGCAGTTCTTC. It encodes CAWSPGTSTYNEQFF. V usage is TRBV30 and J usage is TRBJ2-1, with 9 bases that match TRBD2. Germline loops: CDR1 GTSNPN, CDR2 SVGIG (reference sequence). This CDR3 is 15 amino acids long. V gave up 2 bases and J gave up 2 bases; unmatched junction bases: 4.

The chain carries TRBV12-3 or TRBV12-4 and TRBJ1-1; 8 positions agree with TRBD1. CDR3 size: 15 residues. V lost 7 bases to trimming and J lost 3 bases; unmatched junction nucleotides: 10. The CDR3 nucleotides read TGTGCCAGCACCGACAGGGGCAAATCTTACACTGAAGCTTTCTTT. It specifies CASTDRGKSYTEAFF.

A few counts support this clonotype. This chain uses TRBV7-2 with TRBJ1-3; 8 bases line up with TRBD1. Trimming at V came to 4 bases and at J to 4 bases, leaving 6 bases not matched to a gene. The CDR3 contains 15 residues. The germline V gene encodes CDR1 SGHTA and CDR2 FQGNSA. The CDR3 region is CASSSGTGSGNTIYF. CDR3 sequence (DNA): TGTGCCAGCAGCTCGGGGACAGGTTCCGGAAACACCATATATTTT.

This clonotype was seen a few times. The CDR3 sequence is CSTSRDGELEPQHF. DNA for the CDR3: TGCAGTACCTCTAGGGACGGAGAGTTAGAGCCCCAGCATTTT. The rearrangement uses TRBV20-1 and TRBJ1-5; D is possibly TRBD1 (5 bases). The CDR3 is 14 amino acids. The germline CDR1 and CDR2 sequences are DFQATT and SNEGSKA (reference sequence). The ends were cut back, 8 bases at V and 8 bases at J, with 22 bases in the middle.

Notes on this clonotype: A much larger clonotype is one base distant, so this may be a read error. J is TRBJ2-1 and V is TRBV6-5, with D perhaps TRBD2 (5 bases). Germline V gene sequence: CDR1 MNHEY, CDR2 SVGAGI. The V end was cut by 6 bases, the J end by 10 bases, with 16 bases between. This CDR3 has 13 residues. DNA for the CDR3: TGTGCCAGCAGCCGGACGACTGGCGGGGAGCAGTTCTTC. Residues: CASSRTTGGEQFF.

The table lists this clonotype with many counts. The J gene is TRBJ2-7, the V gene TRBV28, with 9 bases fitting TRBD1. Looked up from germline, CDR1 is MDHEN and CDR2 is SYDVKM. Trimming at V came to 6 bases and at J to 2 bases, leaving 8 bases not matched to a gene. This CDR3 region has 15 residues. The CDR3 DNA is TGTGCCAGCAGCCTACCGGGACAGGGAGCCTACGAGCAGTACTTC. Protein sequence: CASSLPGQGAYEQYF.

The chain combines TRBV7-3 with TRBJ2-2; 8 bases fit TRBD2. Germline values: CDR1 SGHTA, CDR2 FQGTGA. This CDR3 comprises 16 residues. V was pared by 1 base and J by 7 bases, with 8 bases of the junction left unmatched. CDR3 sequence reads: CASSLMVAGGRGELFF. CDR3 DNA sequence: TGTGCCAGCAGCTTAATGGTCGCGGGGGGCCGCGGGGAGCTGTTTTTT.

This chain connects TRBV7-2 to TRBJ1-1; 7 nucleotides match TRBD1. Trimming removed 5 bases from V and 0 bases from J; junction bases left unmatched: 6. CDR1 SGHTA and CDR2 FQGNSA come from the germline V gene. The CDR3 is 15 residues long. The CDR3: CASSVNRGMNTEAFF. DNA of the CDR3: TGTGCCAGCAGCGTCAACAGGGGCATGAACACTGAAGCTTTCTTT.